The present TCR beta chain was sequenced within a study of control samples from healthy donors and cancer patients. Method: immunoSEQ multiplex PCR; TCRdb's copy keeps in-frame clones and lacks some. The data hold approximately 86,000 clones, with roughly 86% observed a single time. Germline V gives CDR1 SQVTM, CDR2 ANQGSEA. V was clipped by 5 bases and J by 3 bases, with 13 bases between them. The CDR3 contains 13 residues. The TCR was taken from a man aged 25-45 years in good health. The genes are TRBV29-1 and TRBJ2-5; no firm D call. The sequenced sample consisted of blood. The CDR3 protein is CSVSVQSKETQYF. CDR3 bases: TGCAGCGTTTCCGTGCAGAGCAAAGAGACCCAGTACTTC.